This T cell receptor beta chain was retrieved from a study of OX40 agonist ivuxolimab in advanced cancers. Only in-frame clones appear in the TCRdb table, and some are missing; sequencing was by immunoSEQ multiplex PCR. The sample includes 55,000 to 80,000 clones, about 86% seen only once; the top ten take about 2.4%. The sequenced sample was CD4+ or CD8+ T cells sorted from blood, obtained in a trial of the OX40 agonist ivuxolimab. The clonotype comes from an adult with an advanced solid tumor such as melanoma, head and neck, liver or kidney cancer.

CDR3 amino acids: CASRGSSGTEAYNEQFF. Here the CDR3 DNA reads TGTGCCAGCAGGGGTTCTAGCGGGACGGAGGCCTACAATGAGCAGTTCTTC. The rearrangement joins TRBV28 to TRBJ2-1; 9 positions match TRBD2. Germline trimming cut 6 bases from V and 2 bases from J; bases unmatched to any gene: 11. The CDR3 spans 17 residues. Germline V gene sequence: CDR1 MDHEN, CDR2 SYDVKM.